A single sample gave rise to the 27 T cell receptor beta chains below, sequenced in a study of cytotoxic CD8 clonotypes in ibrutinib-treated CLL. Data came from immunoSEQ multiplex PCR; TCRdb stores just in-frame clones and leaves some out. The table has fewer than 400,000 clones, under 70% seen once. The source material was PBMCs, sampled after 36 months of ibrutinib treatment. These receptors originate from a human donor with chronic lymphocytic leukemia.

Remarks on this clone: The sample carries other DNA sequences with the same CDR3. The chain has TRBV18 and TRBJ1-1; tentative D call: TRBD1 (5 bases). Germline-derived CDR1 and CDR2 are KGHSH and LQKENI. This CDR3 region has 14 residues. V was clipped by 3 bases and J by 0 bases, with 8 bases between them. CDR3 bases: TGTGCCAGCTCACCGGGACGGCTGAACACTGAAGCTTTCTTT. Translated: CASSPGRLNTEAFF.

The chain couples TRBV6-4 to TRBJ2-3; the D is unclear. Trimming cost V 0 bases and J 6 bases, with 7 bases left between them. Germline CDR1 reads MRHNA; CDR2 reads SNTAGT. This CDR3 spans 13 amino acids. The CDR3 DNA sequence: TGTGCCAGCAGTGACTCGTTTACCGATACGCAGTATTTT. The encoded protein is CASSDSFTDTQYF.

This clone appeared a few times. This chain joins TRBV28 and TRBJ2-3; the match to TRBD1 covers 9 bases. V trimming: 6 bases; J trimming: 7 bases; junction bases outside the gene matches: 8. Germline CDR1 and CDR2: MDHEN and SYDVKM. This CDR3 spans 14 amino acids. CDR3 nucleotides: TGTGCCAGCAGGGGGACAGGGACTGTGAATACGCAGTATTTT. It codes for CASRGTGTVNTQYF.

This clone was recorded a few times. The CDR3 nucleotides are TGCAGCGTTGTTCCAGGGTGGGGGAACTATGGCTACACCTTC. As protein: CSVVPGWGNYGYTF. The rearrangement uses TRBV29-1 and TRBJ1-2; TRBD1 is a possible D gene (5 bases). Germline V gene lookup returns CDR1 SQVTM and CDR2 ANQGSEA. This CDR3 region has 14 residues. Trimming left V 4 bases short and J 2 bases short, with 14 bases between.

The rearrangement uses TRBV2 and TRBJ1-5; 8 nucleotides line up with TRBD1. Germline V gene data show CDR1 as SNHLY and CDR2 as FYNNEI. Losses at the gene ends were 6 bases for V and 4 bases for J; bases not matched to a gene: 2. This CDR3 has 13 residues. The CDR3 DNA sequence: TGTGCCAGCAGGGACAGGGTTAATCAGCCCCAGCATTTT. Translation gives CASRDRVNQPQHF.

This chain joins TRBV11-3 and TRBJ2-1; no clear D gene. Germline assignment: CDR1 SGHNT and CDR2 YENEEA. V lost 1 base to trimming and J lost 3 bases, with 10 bases between them. The CDR3 spans 15 residues. DNA of the CDR3: TGTGCCAGCAGCTTAGGTGGCCTCGGCTACAATGAGCAGTTCTTC. Translating gives CASSLGGLGYNEQFF.

The chain couples TRBV7-8 to TRBJ2-7, with D possibly TRBD1 on 5 matching bases. Trimming removed 2 bases at V and 3 bases at J, with 14 bases between. The CDR3 has 15 residues. CDR1 is SGHVS and CDR2 is FQNEAQ in the germline V gene. The CDR3 region has the DNA TGTGCCAGCAGCTTAAGGGTCAGGGTGGTCTACGAGCAGTACTTC. Its protein is CASSLRVRVVYEQYF.

This clone appeared a few times. V usage is TRBV10-3 and J usage is TRBJ1-6; D is undetermined. The CDR3 has 12 residues. V shed 2 bases and J shed 13 bases, with 9 bases lying between them. Looked up from germline, CDR1 is ENHRY and CDR2 is SYGVKD. CDR3 protein: CAISEGVGPLHF. The CDR3, as DNA: TGTGCCATCAGTGAGGGGGTAGGTCCCCTCCACTTT.

V is TRBV6-5 and J is TRBJ2-7, with D possibly TRBD2 on 5 matching bases. The CDR3 covers 15 residues. CDR1 and CDR2 from the germline V gene are MNHEY and SVGAGI. V lost 0 bases and J lost 5, with 14 bases in between. The CDR3 loop is CASSYSASDSDEQYF. The CDR3 DNA reads as TGTGCCAGCAGTTACTCGGCTAGTGATAGCGACGAGCAGTACTTC.

The chain recombines TRBV4-1 with TRBJ2-2; tentative D call: TRBD2 (5 bases). This CDR3 region has 15 residues. With 3 bases removed from V and 2 bases from J, the gap between germline ends came to 10 bases. Germline V gene sequence: CDR1 MGHRA, CDR2 YSYEKL. CDR3 loop: CASSHPLGNTGELFF. In DNA, the CDR3 is TGCGCCAGCAGCCACCCACTAGGAAACACCGGGGAGCTGTTTTTT.

This clone was observed once. The chain is built from TRBV11-2 and TRBJ2-6; D gene ambiguous. Germline loops: CDR1 SGHAT, CDR2 FQNNGV. The CDR3 is 16 residues long. Trimming stripped 4 bases from V and 2 bases from J, with 12 bases between. The CDR3 loop is CASSSPSVAGANVLTF. The CDR3 DNA is TGTGCCAGCAGCTCACCCAGCGTTGCTGGGGCCAACGTCCTGACTTTC.

The chain joins TRBV15 to TRBJ2-1; D unclear. Trimming removed 0 bases at V and 1 base at J, with 4 bases between. The CDR3 has 14 amino acids. Germline CDR1 reads LNHNV; CDR2 reads YYDKDF (reference sequence). CDR3 sequence reads: CATSRDFSYNEQFF. The CDR3 DNA is TGTGCCACCAGCAGAGATTTTTCCTACAATGAGCAGTTCTTC.

The chain links TRBV18 to TRBJ1-1; no clear D gene. Germline V gene lookup returns CDR1 KGHSH and CDR2 LQKENI. Trimming removed 0 bases at V and 6 bases at J, with 8 bases between. The CDR3 spans 13 residues. The CDR3 DNA sequence: TGTGCCAGCTCACCACCGGTTAAAGCTGAAGCTTTCTTT. Its translation is CASSPPVKAEAFF. Together with reference TRBV18 and TRBJ1-1, the CDR3 gives the full variable domain: NAGVMQNPRHLVRRRGQEARLRCSPMKGHSHVYWYRQLPEEGLKFMVYLQKENIIDESGMPKERFSAEFPKEGPSILRIQQVVRGDSAAYFCASSPPVKAEAFFGQGTRLTVV.

A single count supports this clone. This chain joins TRBV19 and TRBJ2-1, with 11 bases identical to TRBD2. V was pared by 6 bases and J by 4 bases, with 5 bases of the junction left unmatched. This CDR3 comprises 15 residues. CDR1 LNHDA and CDR2 SQIVND come from the germline V gene (reference sequence). The CDR3 DNA sequence: TGTGCCAGTAGCGCCGGGACTAGCGGTTACAATGAGCAGTTCTTC. Its protein is CASSAGTSGYNEQFF.

The chain employs TRBV10-2 and TRBJ2-5, with 9 nucleotides matching TRBD1. This CDR3 has 14 residues. Per germline, CDR1 WSHSY and CDR2 SAAADI. The J segment lost 5 bases and the V segment lost 8 bases, leaving 9 bases of the junction unmatched. The CDR3 DNA reads TGCGCCAGCTCTGATACAGGGGGCGGGGAGACCCAGTACTTC. Translating it yields CASSDTGGGETQYF.

This clone was counted a few times. V gene TRBV4-1 combines with J gene TRBJ1-1, with 8 positions matching TRBD1. The CDR3 is 13 amino acids. CDR1 and CDR2 (germline): MGHRA, YSYEKL. V lost 6 bases to trimming and J lost 1 base; unmatched junction nucleotides: 1. The CDR3 nucleotides read TGCGCCAGCAGGGGACAGGCGAACACTGAAGCTTTCTTT. Its protein product is CASRGQANTEAFF.

The rearrangement uses TRBV15 and TRBJ1-2; no reliable D call. V was pared by 2 bases and J by 6 bases, with 10 bases between. Germline CDR1 and CDR2: LNHNV and YYDKDF (reference sequence). This CDR3 is built from 13 residues. The CDR3 region is CATSRPTQNGYTF. Written as DNA, the CDR3 is TGTGCCACCAGCAGACCGACACAGAATGGCTACACCTTC.

This clone appeared a few times. V is TRBV5-4 and J is TRBJ1-2, with D possibly TRBD1 on 6 matching bases. This CDR3 has 15 amino acids. Per germline, CDR1 SGHNT and CDR2 YYREEE (reference sequence). V was shortened by 8 bases and J by 3 bases, with 20 bases between the two germline ends. Here the CDR3 reads CASHREGDYDYGYTF. CDR3 DNA sequence: TGTGCCAGTCACAGGGAAGGAGACTATGACTATGGCTACACCTTC.

The chain has TRBV2 and TRBJ2-3; D not resolved. V was clipped by 5 bases and J by 4 bases, with 7 bases between them. Germline V gene sequence: CDR1 SNHLY, CDR2 FYNNEI. The CDR3 extends over 12 amino acids. CDR3 DNA sequence: TGTGCCAGCAGTACAGTGGCAGATACGCAGTATTTT. Translation: CASSTVADTQYF.

This clone was seen a few times. V usage is TRBV19 and J usage is TRBJ2-4; D is ambiguous. Germline CDR1 LNHDA, CDR2 SQIVND (reference sequence). Trimming cost V 6 bases and J 1 base, with 13 bases left between them. The CDR3 is 15 amino acids. The DNA for the CDR3 is TGTGCCAGTAGCACTCAGGTCCGGGCCAAAAACATTCAGTACTTC. Its protein is CASSTQVRAKNIQYF. Combining the CDR3 with reference TRBV19 and TRBJ2-4 gives the whole variable domain DGGITQSPKYLFRKEGQNVTLSCEQNLNHDAMYWYRQDPGQGLRLIYYSQIVNDFQKGDIAEGYSVSREKKESFPLTVTSAQKNPTAFYLCASSTQVRAKNIQYFGAGTRLSVL.

V is TRBV5-1 and J is TRBJ1-4; D is ambiguous. The CDR3 length is 15 residues. Germline assignment: CDR1 SGHRS and CDR2 YFSETQ. Trimming pared 0 bases from V and 1 base from J, leaving 7 bases between. The CDR3 sequence is CASSLGGKTNEKLFF. CDR3 nucleotide sequence: TGCGCCAGCAGCTTGGGAGGAAAAACTAATGAAAAACTGTTTTTT.

This chain joins TRBV27 and TRBJ2-3; no firm D call. Germline V gives CDR1 MNHEY, CDR2 SMNVEV (reference sequence). This CDR3 comprises 14 residues. V was clipped by 6 bases and J by 3 bases, with 13 bases between them. The CDR3 spells CASSSLPRTDTQYF. The CDR3, as DNA: TGTGCCAGCAGCTCTCTACCGCGGACAGATACGCAGTATTTT.

The gene calls are TRBV15 and TRBJ1-1; 10 bases align to TRBD1. The V segment lost 3 bases and the J segment 1 base; nucleotides outside the gene matches: 5. Per germline, CDR1 LNHNV and CDR2 YYDKDF (reference sequence). The CDR3 contains 16 residues. The CDR3 here is CATSRGRQGANTEAFF. The CDR3 DNA follows: TGTGCCACCAGCAGGGGGCGACAGGGGGCGAACACTGAAGCTTTCTTT.

The chain combines TRBV29-1 with TRBJ1-1; no clear D gene. Germline lookup yields CDR1 SQVTM and CDR2 ANQGSEA. This CDR3 has 13 amino acids. V lost 4 bases to trimming and J lost 1 base, with 10 bases between them. CDR3 bases: TGCAGCGTTGTTGCAGGCACGAACACTGAAGCTTTCTTT. Amino acids: CSVVAGTNTEAFF.

This rearrangement joins TRBV7-2 to TRBJ2-7; TRBD1 matches 9 bases. V lost 5 bases and J lost 9; bases outside the gene matches: 20. Germline V gene sequence: CDR1 SGHTA, CDR2 FQGNSA. This CDR3 spans 17 amino acids. CDR3 coding DNA: TGTGCCAGCAGCGCACGCCTCCGGACAGGGGCCCTGTTTGGGCAGTACTTC. Translating gives CASSARLRTGALFGQYF.

This clone was seen once. This rearrangement joins TRBV5-1 to TRBJ2-6, with D perhaps matching TRBD2 (5 bases). This CDR3 has 15 residues. Germline CDR1 is SGHRS and CDR2 is YFSETQ. V was cut by 5 bases and J by 3 bases, with 12 bases left in between. CDR3 residues: CASRSPGSGANVLTF. Here the CDR3 DNA reads TGCGCCAGCAGATCCCCGGGGAGTGGGGCCAACGTCCTGACTTTC.

The genes are TRBV5-4 and TRBJ2-5; D perhaps matches TRBD2 (7 bases). The CDR3 contains 13 residues. V was cut by 7 bases and J by 5 bases, with 15 bases left in between. Germline CDR1 reads SGHNT; CDR2 reads YYREEE (reference sequence). The chain's CDR3 is CASRRGAGETQYF. The CDR3 DNA follows: TGTGCCAGCCGCCGGGGGGCGGGGGAGACCCAGTACTTC. Filled out from reference TRBV5-4 and TRBJ2-5, the complete variable domain reads ETGVTQSPTHLIKTRGQQVTLRCSSQSGHNTVSWYQQALGQGPQFIFQYYREEENGRGNFPPRFSGLQFPNYSSELNVNALELDDSALYLCASRRGAGETQYFGPGTRLLVL.